Detailed here is one T cell receptor (beta chain). Participants spanned ages about 18 to 95 years and resided in 20 to 30 US areas. Participants' reported clinical history set cohort assignment. Per the authors' pipeline: It was from reference gene primer amplification that nucleated cell counts were estimated. Some clones are missing from TCRdb's copy, which holds only in-frame ones; the method was immunoSEQ multiplex PCR. Clone size and V and J calls were adopted from that table, with D and trimming inferred from the DNA. The table shows 200,000 to 250,000 clones, with 82% occurring only once. The data originate from a study of blood T cell repertoires in COVID-19. Study information: The study drew acute and convalescent COVID-19 samples from the United States, Italy and Spain.

This CDR3 region has 14 residues. Germline lookup yields CDR1 SGHRS and CDR2 YFSETQ. Trimming removed 0 bases at V and 6 bases at J, with 11 bases between. The receptor comes from an older woman who had recovered from COVID-19. Material: PBMCs or T cells enriched from blood (not recorded which). V usage is TRBV5-1 and J usage is TRBJ2-3, with a weak D call TRBD1 (6 bases). Written as DNA, the CDR3 is TGCGCCAGCAGCTTGGCCTTCGGACAGGATACGCAGTATTTT. Protein: CASSLAFGQDTQYF. The full variable domain, rest sourced from reference TRBV5-1 and TRBJ2-3, is KAGVTQTPRYLIKTRGQQVTLSCSPISGHRSVSWYQQTPGQGLQFLFEYFSETQRNKGNFPGRFSGRQFSNSRSEMNVSTLELGDSALYLCASSLAFGQDTQYFGPGTRLTVL.